Following are 28 T cell receptor beta chains from one sample sequenced in a study of OX40 agonist ivuxolimab in advanced cancers. Assay used: immunoSEQ multiplex PCR; TCRdb lists only in-frame clones, some missing. This table has about 21,000 clones, 88% appearing once. The sequencing used CD4+ or CD8+ T cells sorted from blood, collected in a trial of the OX40 agonist ivuxolimab. These receptors were obtained from an adult with an advanced solid tumor such as melanoma, head and neck, liver or kidney cancer.

This clone was observed a single time. V and J are TRBV2 and TRBJ1-2; D is perhaps TRBD1 (6 bases). Trimming left V 2 bases short and J 6 bases short, with 13 bases between. The CDR3 sequence is 14 residues long. The germline CDR1 and CDR2 sequences are SNHLY and FYNNEI. In nucleotides, the CDR3 is TGTGCCAGCAGTGAACGTCAGGGGCTCGATGGCTACACCTTC. Encoded protein: CASSERQGLDGYTF. Full variable domain (rest looked up from reference TRBV2 and TRBJ1-2): EPEVTQTPSHQVTQMGQEVILRCVPISNHLYFYWYRQILGQKVEFLVSFYNNEISEKSEIFDDQFSVERPDGSNFTLKIRSTKLEDSAMYFCASSERQGLDGYTFGSGTRLTVV.

This clone was seen just once. The rearrangement uses TRBV7-2 and TRBJ1-1; possible D gene TRBD1, 5 bases. The V gene lost 7 bases and the J gene lost 5 bases, with 11 bases spanning the gap. Germline values: CDR1 SGHTA, CDR2 FQGNSA. The CDR3 covers 12 residues. This CDR3 is CASTPGGTEAFF. The CDR3 region has the DNA TGTGCCAGCACTCCTGGGGGGACTGAAGCTTTCTTT.

CDR3 residues: CASRKTGFQETQYF. Here the CDR3 DNA reads TGTGCCAGCCGTAAGACAGGGTTCCAAGAGACCCAGTACTTC. The chain combines TRBV7-3 with TRBJ2-5; 7 bases are shared with TRBD1. Germline loops: CDR1 SGHTA, CDR2 FQGTGA. Germline trimming cut 8 bases from V and 1 base from J; bases unmatched to any gene: 7. This CDR3 spans 14 amino acids.

The chain has TRBV15 and TRBJ1-5, with D possibly TRBD1 on 5 matching bases. This CDR3 has 17 amino acids. V lost 3 bases and J lost 6, with 21 bases in between. Per the germline V gene, CDR1 is LNHNV and CDR2 is YYDKDF (reference sequence). In DNA, the CDR3 is TGTGCCACCAGCAGCCAAGCAGGGACGTGGGGCCCTCAGCCCCAGCATTTT. Protein product: CATSSQAGTWGPQPQHF.

The V and J genes are TRBV21-1 and TRBJ1-2; the table assigns TRBD1, which was not confirmed against the DNA. TRBV21-1 is noted as a pseudogene. The CDR3 consists of 13 residues. The CDR3 loop is CASSKLGARGYTF. The CDR3 coding sequence is TGTGCCAGCAGCAAACTAGGGGCGCGGGGCTACACCTTC.

V and J are TRBV5-1 and TRBJ2-1, with 9 bases aligning to TRBD2. The V gene end was trimmed by 0 bases and the J gene end by 3 bases; junction bases not matched to a gene: 4. The V gene's germline CDR1 is SGHRS and CDR2 YFSETQ. This CDR3 has 16 amino acids. The CDR3: CASSLVRLADYNEQFF. In DNA, the CDR3 is TGCGCCAGCAGCTTGGTCCGACTAGCGGACTACAATGAGCAGTTCTTC. Combining the CDR3 with reference TRBV5-1 and TRBJ2-1 gives the whole variable domain KAGVTQTPRYLIKTRGQQVTLSCSPISGHRSVSWYQQTPGQGLQFLFEYFSETQRNKGNFPGRFSGRQFSNSRSEMNVSTLELGDSALYLCASSLVRLADYNEQFFGPGTRLTVL.

The chain combines TRBV9 with TRBJ1-2; 8 bases are shared with TRBD1. The CDR3 loop spans 14 amino acids. The trim removed 3 bases at V and 5 bases at J, leaving 6 bases unmatched. Germline lookup yields CDR1 SGDLS and CDR2 YYNGEE. CDR3 amino acids: CASSETGTGYGYTF. CDR3 coding DNA: TGTGCCAGCAGCGAGACCGGGACAGGATATGGCTACACCTTC.

The rearrangement uses TRBV9 and TRBJ1-2; possible D gene TRBD1, 5 bases. V was cut by 0 bases and J by 2 bases, with 11 bases left in between. The CDR3 spans 15 residues. The germline CDR1 and CDR2 sequences are SGDLS and YYNGEE. For the CDR3, the DNA is TGTGCCAGCAGCGTAGAGCGGGGCCAGAACTATGGCTACACCTTC. Translation gives CASSVERGQNYGYTF.

The chain is built from TRBV29-1 and TRBJ1-1; D might be TRBD1 (6 bases). Trimming shortened V by 6 bases and J by 1 base, and 18 bases separated the two germline ends. Germline V CDR1 and CDR2: SQVTM, ANQGSEA. There are 15 residues in the CDR3. DNA of the CDR3: TGCAGCGTCCAGGGTAGCAGGGGTACGAACACTGAAGCTTTCTTT. Protein: CSVQGSRGTNTEAFF.

The chain links TRBV10-3 to TRBJ1-2; 10 nucleotides match TRBD1. CDR1 is ENHRY and CDR2 is SYGVKD in the germline V gene. The CDR3 is 17 residues long. V lost 0 bases to trimming and J lost 0 bases; unmatched junction nucleotides: 4. In DNA, the CDR3 is TGTGCCATCAGTGAGTCTGGGACAGGGGCTTCTAACTATGGCTACACCTTC. This gives the protein CAISESGTGASNYGYTF.

This clone has a handful of counts. The chain combines TRBV10-2 with TRBJ1-2; perhaps TRBD1 as D (5 bases). Germline loops: CDR1 WSHSY, CDR2 SAAADI. V was trimmed by 6 bases and J by 6 bases, leaving 17 bases between them. There are 14 residues in the CDR3. The CDR3 sequence is CASRERGVADGYTF. CDR3 DNA sequence: TGCGCCAGCAGGGAAAGAGGGGTTGCGGATGGCTACACCTTC.

This chain connects TRBV4-1 to TRBJ2-7; 13 bases line up with TRBD2. Unmatched junction bases numbered 4, after V lost 1 base and J lost 1 base. CDR1 MGHRA and CDR2 YSYEKL come from the germline V gene. There are 17 residues in the CDR3. This chain's CDR3 is CASSQVTSGGKSYEQYF. The CDR3 DNA follows: TGCGCCAGCAGCCAAGTGACTAGCGGGGGGAAATCCTACGAGCAGTACTTC.

This clone has only one observation. The rearrangement uses TRBV5-1 and TRBJ2-1, with D possibly being TRBD1 or TRBD2 (5 bases each). V was clipped by 2 bases and J by 10 bases, with 13 bases between them. This CDR3 has 13 residues. Germline V gene lookup returns CDR1 SGHRS and CDR2 YFSETQ. CDR3 loop: CASSLWGSEEQFF. The DNA for the CDR3 is TGCGCCAGCAGCTTATGGGGGAGTGAGGAGCAGTTCTTC.

This rearrangement joins TRBV19 to TRBJ2-1; D remains ambiguous. Germline V CDR1 and CDR2: LNHDA, SQIVND (reference sequence). The CDR3 loop spans 15 amino acids. V lost 3 bases and J lost 1, with 10 bases in between. Here the CDR3 DNA reads TGTGCCAGTAGTATCGGTCCGCGGTCCTACAATGAGCAGTTCTTC. The encoded protein is CASSIGPRSYNEQFF.

By share, this clone counts as medium-sized. This chain joins TRBV7-9 and TRBJ1-2; D is unclear. Trimming stripped 5 bases from V and 8 bases from J, with 12 bases between. The CDR3 has 12 amino acids. Germline V CDR1 and CDR2: SEHNR, FQNEAQ (reference sequence). The CDR3 region is CASSPSGGGYTF. Written as DNA, the CDR3 is TGTGCCAGCAGCCCGAGTGGTGGCGGCTACACCTTC.

The chain couples TRBV7-2 to TRBJ1-6; no firm D call. Deletions cut 1 base from V and 9 bases from J, with 7 bases between. The CDR3 is 13 amino acids. Germline values: CDR1 SGHTA, CDR2 FQGNSA. The CDR3 reads CASSLGLLSPLHF. DNA of the CDR3: TGTGCCAGCAGCTTAGGACTTCTTTCACCCCTCCACTTT.

DNA for the CDR3: TGTGCCAGCTCACCAAGGTCTACAGGCGTTGGAGGCGAAAAACTGTTTTTT. Protein product: CASSPRSTGVGGEKLFF. The rearrangement joins TRBV18 to TRBJ1-4; possibly TRBD1 for D (5 bases). V was cut by 2 bases and J by 8 bases, with 21 bases left in between. The germline V gene encodes CDR1 KGHSH and CDR2 LQKENI. This CDR3 contains 17 residues. The full variable domain, in which reference TRBV18 and TRBJ1-4 provide the parts outside the CDR3, is NAGVMQNPRHLVRRRGQEARLRCSPMKGHSHVYWYRQLPEEGLKFMVYLQKENIIDESGMPKERFSAEFPKEGPSILRIQQVVRGDSAAYFCASSPRSTGVGGEKLFFGSGTQLSVL.

This chain uses TRBV9 with TRBJ1-6, with D perhaps matching TRBD1 (5 bases). The germline V gene encodes CDR1 SGDLS and CDR2 YYNGEE. The CDR3 covers 12 residues. Deletions cut 3 bases from V and 11 bases from J, with 9 bases between. This chain's CDR3 is CASSGGSPPLHF. The CDR3 DNA reads TGTGCCAGCAGCGGGGGGAGTCCACCCCTCCACTTT.

This sequence joins TRBV2 and TRBJ1-4, with D possibly being TRBD1 (6 bases). The germline CDR1 and CDR2 sequences are SNHLY and FYNNEI. Between the trimmed V and J ends, which lost 0 bases and 0 bases, there was a span of 14 bases. The length of the CDR3 is 18 residues. The CDR3 loop is CASSEAGGGTSTNEKLFF. In DNA, the CDR3 is TGTGCCAGCAGTGAAGCAGGGGGGGGAACCTCAACTAATGAAAAACTGTTTTTT.

The chain has TRBV6-6 and TRBJ2-3; D is unclear. The germline V and J ends were trimmed by 6 bases and 2 bases, with 15 bases remaining between them. The CDR3 runs to 15 residues. The germline CDR1 and CDR2 sequences are MNHNY and SVGAGI (reference sequence). The CDR3 region is CASSLLPKDTDTQYF. In DNA form, the CDR3 reads TGTGCCAGCAGCCTACTCCCCAAGGACACAGATACGCAGTATTTT.

The rearrangement uses TRBV4-2 and TRBJ2-2, with 12 nucleotides matching TRBD2. CDR3 length: 19 residues. J was trimmed by 4 bases and V by 0 bases; bases with no gene match: 9. Germline assignment: CDR1 LGHNA and CDR2 YNFKEQ. The CDR3 protein is CASSQEGGGTSGSTGELFF. The DNA of the CDR3 is TGTGCCAGCAGCCAAGAAGGGGGGGGGACTAGCGGGTCCACCGGGGAGCTGTTTTTT.

The chain joins TRBV10-2 to TRBJ2-7, with 14 positions matching TRBD2. The junction had 6 bases not matched to a gene; V was cut back by 5 bases and J by 3 bases. CDR1 is WSHSY, CDR2 SAAADI, per germline. This CDR3 is built from 16 residues. The CDR3 DNA is TGCGCCAGCAGTCAGACTAGCGGGGGGGCCATCTACGAGCAGTACTTC. Its translation: CASSQTSGGAIYEQYF.

This chain connects TRBV19 to TRBJ1-5; a possible D gene is TRBD1 (5 bases). V dropped 6 bases and J dropped 0 bases, with 9 bases sitting between them. Per germline, CDR1 LNHDA and CDR2 SQIVND (reference sequence). The CDR3 has 14 amino acids. CDR3 in DNA: TGTGCCAGTAGCTCGAGGGGTAGCAATCAGCCCCAGCATTTT. Encoded protein: CASSSRGSNQPQHF.

The chain employs TRBV5-6 and TRBJ2-7; 12 nucleotides agree with TRBD2. V dropped 3 bases and J dropped 1; count of bases not matched to a gene: 5. CDR1 and CDR2 (germline): SGHDT, YYEEEE. CDR3 length: 16 residues. In DNA form, the CDR3 reads TGTGCCAGCAGCTGGCAACTAGCGGGGGGATCCTACGAGCAGTACTTC. It specifies CASSWQLAGGSYEQYF.

The chain joins TRBV25-1 to TRBJ1-1; possibly TRBD1 for D (5 bases). Germline V gives CDR1 MGHDK, CDR2 SYGVNS. Trimming left V 3 bases short and J 2 bases short, with 10 bases between. The CDR3 covers 14 residues. The CDR3 DNA reads as TGTGCCAGCAGTGATGGGGGTCCAAACACTGAAGCTTTCTTT. This gives the protein CASSDGGPNTEAFF.

The chain joins TRBV4-1 to TRBJ2-7, with 8 bases identical to TRBD2. CDR1 and CDR2 (germline): MGHRA, YSYEKL. With 4 bases clipped from V and 3 bases from J, the junction kept 11 bases outside the gene matches. The CDR3 is 16 residues long. The CDR3 nucleotides are TGCGCCAGCAGCCTATCCGGGACTAGACCCAGCTACGAGCAGTACTTC. It translates to CASSLSGTRPSYEQYF.

The V gene is TRBV6-1, the J gene TRBJ2-7; D is ambiguous. The CDR3 runs to 13 residues. The germline V and J ends were trimmed by 3 bases and 4 bases, with 10 bases remaining between them. Germline CDR1 MNHNS, CDR2 SASEGT. CDR3 sequence (DNA): TGTGCCAGCAGTGAGATACGTGGGTACGAGCAGTACTTC. This gives the protein CASSEIRGYEQYF.

The rearrangement joins TRBV5-8 to TRBJ2-5; D remains unclear. CDR3 length: 14 amino acids. V was clipped by 4 bases and J by 3 bases, with 13 bases between them. Germline CDR1 and CDR2: SGHTS and YDEGEE. CDR3 DNA sequence: TGTGCCAGCAGCCACGTCCCATCAAAAGAGACCCAGTACTTC. This gives the protein CASSHVPSKETQYF.